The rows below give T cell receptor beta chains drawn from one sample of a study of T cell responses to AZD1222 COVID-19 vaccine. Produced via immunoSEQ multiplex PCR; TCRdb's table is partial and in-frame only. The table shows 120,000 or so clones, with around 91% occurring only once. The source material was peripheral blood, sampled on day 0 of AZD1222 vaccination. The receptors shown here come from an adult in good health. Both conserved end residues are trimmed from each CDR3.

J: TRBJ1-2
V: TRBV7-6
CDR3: ASSLAPPTANYGYT

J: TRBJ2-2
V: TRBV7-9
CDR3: ASSLRQGGFAGELF

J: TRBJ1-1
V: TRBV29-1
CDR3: SVRTGGLDTEAF

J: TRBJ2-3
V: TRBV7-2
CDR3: ASSLLGVATDTQY

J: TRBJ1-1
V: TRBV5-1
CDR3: ASSLWTGSTEAF

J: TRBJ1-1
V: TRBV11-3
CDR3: ASSLTGGAEMNTEAF

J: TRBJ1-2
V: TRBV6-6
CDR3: ASTPVNPGYGYT

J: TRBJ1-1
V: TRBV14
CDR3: ASADGLNTEAF

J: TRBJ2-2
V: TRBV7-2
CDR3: ASRKAGTGELF

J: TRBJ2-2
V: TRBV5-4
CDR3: ASSLKGIDTGELF

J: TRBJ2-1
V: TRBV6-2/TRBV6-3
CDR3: ASSFTTANEQF

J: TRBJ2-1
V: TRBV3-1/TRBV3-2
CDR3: ASSQDGGTYNEQF

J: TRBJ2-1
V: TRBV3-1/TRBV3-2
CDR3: ASSPGLAVYNEQF

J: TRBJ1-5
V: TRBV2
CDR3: ASRGAGSNQPQH

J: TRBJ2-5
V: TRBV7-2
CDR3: ASSWGGETQY

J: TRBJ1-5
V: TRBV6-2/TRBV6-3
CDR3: ASSYVDFNQPQH

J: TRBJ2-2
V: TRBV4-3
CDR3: ASSPGTSGPANTGELF

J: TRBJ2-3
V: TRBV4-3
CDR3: ASSQGGGRHSTDTQY

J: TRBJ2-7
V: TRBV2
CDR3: ASSGTGTPYEQY

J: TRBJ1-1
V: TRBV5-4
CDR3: ASSWGGNTEAF

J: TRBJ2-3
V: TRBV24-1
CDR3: ATGEGTDTQY

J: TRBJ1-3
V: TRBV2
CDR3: ASSGQGSGNTIY

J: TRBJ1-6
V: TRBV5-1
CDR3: ASSLNAGNSPLH

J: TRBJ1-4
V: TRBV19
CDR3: ASSIWGPTNEKLF

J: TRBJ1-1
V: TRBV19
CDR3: ASSSSGRNTEAF

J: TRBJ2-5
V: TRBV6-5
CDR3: ASSSASEETQY

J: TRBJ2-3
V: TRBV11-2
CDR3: ASSPQVGGTDTQY

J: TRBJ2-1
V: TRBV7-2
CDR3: ASSLVGYNEQF

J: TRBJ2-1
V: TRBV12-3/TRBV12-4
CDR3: ASSLGDEQF

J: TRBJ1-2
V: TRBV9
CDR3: ASSVVEGGLGNYGYT

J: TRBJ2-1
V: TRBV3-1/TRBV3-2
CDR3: ASSPRLAGGPGDEQF

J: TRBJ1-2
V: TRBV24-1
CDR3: ATSDNYGYT

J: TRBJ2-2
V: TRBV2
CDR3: ASSALYSTGELF

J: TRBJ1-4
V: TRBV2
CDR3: ASSTQGMSIEKLF

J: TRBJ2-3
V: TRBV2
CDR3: ASSGSGGADTQY

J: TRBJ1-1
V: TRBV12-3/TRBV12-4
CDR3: ASSQGDTEAF

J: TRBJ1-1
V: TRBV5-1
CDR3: ASSYSGTGGGTEAF

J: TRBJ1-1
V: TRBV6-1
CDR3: ASSSGTSMNTEAF